This TCR beta chain was captured in a study of cytomegalovirus exposure and HLA in healthy donors. Study-wide findings and caveats: TCR beta sequences reportedly predicted most subjects' HLA-A and HLA-B alleles accurately.

60 Vbeta and 13 Jbeta primers were used in PCR. Profiling relied on immunoSEQ multiplex PCR, and the TCRdb table lists in-frame clones only, not all of them. Here the sample spans under 150,000 clones, roughly four fifths being singletons. A word on this clone: Its cognate antigen is unknown.

The donors comprised healthy bone marrow donors. Sequencing was carried out using PBMCs. This TCR derives from a woman aged 55-75 years in good health and CMV-seronegative.

Here the CDR3 DNA reads TGTGCCAGCAGTTTAGAGGGCGGACCAATCTATGGCTACACCTTC. Translation gives CASSLEGGPIYGYTF. The chain is built from TRBV27 and TRBJ1-2; D is ambiguous. The CDR3 contains 15 residues. V shed 2 bases and J shed 4 bases, with 14 bases lying between them. Germline V gives CDR1 MNHEY, CDR2 SMNVEV (reference sequence).